A single sample is the source of the 10 T cell receptor beta chains below, sequenced in a study of T-cell memory formation after mild COVID-19. TCRdb recomputed calls from the 5' RACE reads with MiXCR, one row per CDR3 protein. Altogether 450,000 or so distinct CDR3 sequences are present, roughly 23% being singletons, with the ten largest covering roughly an eighth. Sequenced material: PBMCs or a T cell subset sorted from them (not recorded which). The origin of the receptors is an adult woman who had mild COVID-19 (a few samples of this study predate the infection). Cell type and time point are not known.

This chain joins TRBV9 and TRBJ2-1, with D perhaps TRBD2 (6 bases). Trimming pared 4 bases from V and 7 bases from J, leaving 21 bases between. Looked up from germline, CDR1 is SGDLS and CDR2 is YYNGEE. The CDR3 runs to 16 residues. CDR3 in DNA: TGTGCCAGCAGCAAACACCGGGACTGGGCCTTTAATGAGCAGTTCTTC. Translated: CASSKHRDWAFNEQFF. Full variable domain (remainder filled in from reference TRBV9 and TRBJ2-1): DSGVTQTPKHLITATGQRVTLRCSPRSGDLSVYWYQQSLDQGLQFLIQYYNGEERAKGNILERFSAQQFPDLHSELNLSSLELGDSALYFCASSKHRDWAFNEQFFGPGTRLTVL.

V gene TRBV24-1 combines with J gene TRBJ2-2; no clear D gene. CDR1 and CDR2 from the germline V gene are KGHDR and SFDVKD. The CDR3 extends over 14 amino acids. Trimming cost V 9 bases and J 3 bases, with 13 bases left between them. This CDR3 reads CATSRPRDTGELFF. For the CDR3, the DNA is TGTGCCACCTCTAGGCCCCGGGACACCGGGGAGCTGTTTTTT.

The chain is built from TRBV6-1 and TRBJ2-1; D might be TRBD2 (5 bases). V dropped 2 bases and J dropped 6 bases, with 14 bases sitting between them. The CDR3 is 15 residues long. Germline V gives CDR1 MNHNS, CDR2 SASEGT. CDR3 sequence (DNA): TGTGCCAGCAGTGAATATCGAGCGGAATTCAATGAGCAGTTCTTC. Its translation is CASSEYRAEFNEQFF.

A few counts support this clonotype. CDR3 amino acids: CASSPGGPDYGYTF. The DNA of the CDR3 is TGTGCCAGCAGCCCCGGGGGGCCAGACTATGGCTACACCTTC. This sequence joins TRBV7-9 and TRBJ1-2; maybe TRBD1 (6 bases). Germline loops: CDR1 SEHNR, CDR2 FQNEAQ (reference sequence). This CDR3 is built from 14 residues. Trimming removed 5 bases from V and 3 bases from J, with 13 bases in between.

This chain links TRBV6-1 with TRBJ2-7; D is unclear. The germline V gene has CDR1 MNHNS and CDR2 SASEGT. V lost 0 bases to trimming and J lost 3 bases, with 6 bases between them. The CDR3 is 13 amino acids. The CDR3 bases are TGTGCCAGCAGTGAAGCCAACTACTACGAGCAGTACTTC. Translated: CASSEANYYEQYF.

The rearrangement uses TRBV3-1 and TRBJ1-4, with D tentatively TRBD1 (6 bases). The V gene's germline CDR1 is LGHDT and CDR2 YNNKEL (reference sequence). The CDR3 covers 15 residues. The V end lost 4 bases, the J end lost 4 bases, and 13 bases lay between the germline ends. CDR3 coding DNA: TGTGCCAGCAGCCCCGGGGGGACATTTAATGAAAAACTGTTTTTT. It codes for CASSPGGTFNEKLFF.

The chain carries TRBV5-1 and TRBJ2-2; weak D call: TRBD2 (6 bases). Germline-derived CDR1 and CDR2 are SGHRS and YFSETQ. This CDR3 region has 14 residues. Trimming shortened V by 10 bases and J by 3 bases, and 16 bases separated the two germline ends. The CDR3 DNA reads as TGCGCCGCAGCCATTAGCGGAGACACCGGGGAGCTGTTTTTT. Its protein product is CAAAISGDTGELFF.

This clonotype has only a few counts. The gene calls are TRBV7-9 and TRBJ2-1; 7 positions match TRBD2. The CDR3 runs 16 residues. Germline V gives CDR1 SEHNR, CDR2 FQNEAQ (reference sequence). Losses at the gene ends were 2 bases for V and 0 bases for J; bases not matched to a gene: 4. The CDR3 is CASSLYRGSSYNEQFF. CDR3 nucleotide sequence: TGTGCCAGCAGCTTATACCGCGGGAGCTCCTACAATGAGCAGTTCTTC. Full variable domain (missing parts from reference TRBV7-9 and TRBJ2-1): DTGVSQNPRHKITKRGQNVTFRCDPISEHNRLYWYRQTLGQGPEFLTYFQNEAQLEKSRLLSDRFSAERPKGSFSTLEIQRTEQGDSAMYLCASSLYRGSSYNEQFFGPGTRLTVL.

This clonotype was counted only a few times. J is TRBJ1-1 and V is TRBV5-1, with 10 bases matching TRBD1. This CDR3 spans 17 amino acids. V dropped 4 bases and J dropped 1; count of bases not matched to a gene: 10. The germline CDR1 and CDR2 sequences are SGHRS and YFSETQ. The CDR3 nucleotides are TGCGCCAGCAGCCTGGTCCCGGGACAGGGGCAGAACACTGAAGCTTTCTTT. Translation: CASSLVPGQGQNTEAFF.

This chain uses TRBV29-1 with TRBJ2-7; 13 bases are shared with TRBD2. Trimming at V came to 3 bases and at J to 1 base, leaving 9 bases not matched to a gene. CDR1 and CDR2 from the germline V gene are SQVTM and ANQGSEA. CDR3 length: 17 residues. The CDR3 sequence is CSVEGPRLAGGSYEQYF. The CDR3 DNA follows: TGCAGCGTTGAGGGGCCCCGACTAGCGGGAGGTTCCTACGAGCAGTACTTC.